Given below is one T cell receptor beta chain in context. The antigen it recognizes is unknown. The sample holds no much larger clone one base away, and base qualities are not on file. A second Seattle source provided samples from volunteer blood donors who had recovered from COVID-19. Each collaborating institution followed its own protocols to collect whole blood in K2EDTA tubes. For TCRbeta analysis, collaborator samples were shipped as frozen whole blood, as isolated PBMCs, or as DNA extracted from either sample type. The sample comes from a study of blood T cell repertoires in COVID-19 (dated by TCRdb to 2018 to 2021). About the study as a whole: Samples from collaborators originated in the United States, Italy and Spain and spanned both the acute and convalescent phases of COVID-19. The material from the prospective study consisted of cDNA or gDNA derived from T cells, B-cell-depleted T cells, or PBMCs. Nearly every sample came with metadata listing a de-identified subject ID, COVID-19 status, age in years and sex. Where available, HLA class I and class II types were taken from metadata supplied by the sample provider and were not determined by assay-based typing. Subjects who had been exposed to COVID-19, were actively infected with it, or had recovered from it provided the deeply sampled blood TCRbeta repertoires that made up the dataset. The repertoires were made available in a free public database intended to serve as a resource for research on the immune response to SARS-CoV-2. The samples were drawn from two sources: the first 160 participants of the ongoing ImmuneRACE study, and 950 to 1,500 subjects contributed by 6 global collaborators.

Findings and caveats that apply to the study as a whole: The amount of clinical and demographic metadata varied by source and participant and was provided uncurated.

The immunoSEQ Assay, a bias-controlled multiplex PCR, was used to amplify TCRbeta CDR3 regions from genomic DNA. Under the source paper's analysis protocol: Within the assay, amplification of reference gene primers was used to estimate how many nucleated cells each sample contained. To quantify the absolute abundance of each unique TCRbeta CDR3 rearrangement, sequence reads were collapsed and filtered. For each sample, productive Simpson clonality was calculated as the square root of Simpson's diversity index across productive rearrangements. This immuneACCESS table, as held by TCRdb, lists in-frame sequences with V and J called but not all clones. Of the missing ones, under half trace to an unresolved V gene in checked studies; the others have no known cause. V and J calls and clone size are as listed in that table; D and trimming were resolved from the DNA. In all, the sample holds roughly 290,000 clones, and about 90% of those were seen once. Of the sample, over 2% is held by the ten largest clones.

Including cysteine and phenylalanine, the CDR3 has 17 amino acids. Just the 51-base CDR3 DNA is kept, in frame starting at base 1. As encoded in the germline V gene, CDR1 is MNHEY while CDR2 is SVGEGT. From V the trimming removes 5 bases and from J it removes 4 bases, while the gene matches leave 10 bases of the junction unaccounted for. The receptor chain draws on TRBV6-2 or TRBV6-3 and TRBJ2-3, with 12 bases matching TRBD2. Material for sequencing was peripheral blood. This clonotype was obtained from a woman younger than 45 who had recovered from COVID-19. The CDR3 in this case is CASSRGLAGSPADTQYF. The nucleotides read TGTGCCAGCAGTCGCGGACTAGCGGGGTCCCCGGCAGATACGCAGTATTTT.